Listed below are T cell receptor beta chains from one sample, sequenced in a study of immune evolution from preneoplasia to lung adenocarcinoma. Sequenced by immunoSEQ multiplex PCR; TCRdb stores in-frame clones only, minus some. The table has about 8,600 clones, around 85% seen once; the top ten hold about 8%. Sequenced input: FFPE minimally invasive lung adenocarcinoma tissue. These receptors were taken from a donor at least 70 years old with lung adenocarcinoma. CDR3s include the opening cysteine and the closing phenylalanine or tryptophan. The D gene is left open where the match is weak. Not every row has a clone size; where given, it reads once, few, many or a size class.

cdr3_length	j_call	v_call	d_call	clone_size	cdr3_aa	cdr3_nt
15	TRBJ1-5	TRBV6-1	TRBD1	once	CASSLIPGQDQPQHF	TGTGCCAGCAGTCTGATCCCGGGACAGGATCAGCCCCAGCATTTT
16	TRBJ2-2	TRBV11-2	TRBD1	.	CASSFSPPGGTGELFF	TGTGCCAGCAGCTTCAGCCCCCCAGGGGGCACCGGGGAGCTGTTTTTT
13	TRBJ2-1	TRBV9	.	.	CASSGGSYNEQFF	TGTGCCAGCAGCGGGGGGTCCTACAATGAGCAGTTCTTC
15	TRBJ2-7	TRBV27	.	.	CASSLGGGLNYEQYF	TGTGCCAGCAGTTTGGGAGGGGGCCTTAACTACGAGCAGTACTTC
13	TRBJ1-1	TRBV6-6	TRBD1	.	CASSRTGDTEAFF	TGTGCCAGCAGCCGGACAGGGGACACTGAAGCTTTCTTT
15	TRBJ2-1	TRBV7-9	TRBD1	.	CASSSTGSYRNEQFF	TGTGCCAGCAGCTCGACAGGGAGTTATAGGAATGAGCAGTTCTTC
13	TRBJ1-2	TRBV27	.	.	CASSLRQNYGYTF	TGTGCCAGCAGTTTAAGACAGAACTATGGCTACACCTTC
14	TRBJ2-6	TRBV10-3	.	.	CAISQGSGANVLTF	TGTGCCATCAGTCAGGGATCTGGGGCCAACGTCCTGACTTTC
15	TRBJ2-7	TRBV10-2	TRBD1	.	CASSIWDRYSYEQYF	TGCGCCAGCAGTATTTGGGACAGGTACTCCTACGAGCAGTACTTC
13	TRBJ2-1	TRBV4-1	.	.	CASSRDLYNEQFF	TGCGCCAGCAGCCGTGACTTGTACAATGAGCAGTTCTTC
14	TRBJ2-7	TRBV4-1	TRBD2	large	CASSQDSGTYEQYF	TGCGCCAGCAGCCAGGATAGCGGGACCTACGAGCAGTACTTC
16	TRBJ2-7	TRBV18	TRBD1	.	CASSRTGGGQFDEQYF	TGTGCCAGCTCCCGCACCGGTGGGGGACAGTTCGACGAGCAGTACTTC
16	TRBJ1-2	TRBV6-4	TRBD1	.	CASSEDPRTGGYGYTF	TGTGCCAGCAGTGAGGATCCCCGGACAGGGGGTTATGGCTACACCTTC
14	TRBJ1-5	TRBV28	.	once	CASRTRAKNQPQHF	TGTGCCAGCAGGACCAGGGCAAAGAATCAGCCTCAGCATTTT
14	TRBJ2-1	TRBV5-8	.	.	CASSHGGRGTEQFF	TGTGCCAGCAGTCATGGGGGCCGGGGTACCGAGCAGTTCTTC
13	TRBJ1-1	TRBV29-1	.	.	CSVEVVEGTEAFF	TGCAGCGTTGAGGTAGTGGAGGGGACTGAAGCTTTCTTT
16	TRBJ2-3	TRBV28	TRBD2	.	CASSFRAGGQADTQYF	TGTGCCAGCAGTTTCCGGGCGGGAGGGCAAGCAGATACGCAGTATTTT
14	TRBJ2-7	TRBV10-2	.	.	CASSKRQGAYEQYF	TGCGCCAGTTCAAAAAGGCAGGGAGCCTACGAGCAGTACTTC
15	TRBJ2-7	TRBV11-2	.	.	CASSPLQGPLNEQYF	TGTGCCAGCAGCCCACTACAGGGACCCTTGAACGAGCAGTACTTC
20	TRBJ1-1	TRBV4-1	TRBD1	.	CASSQPRGTGGGERSEEAFF	TGCGCCAGCAGCCAGCCGCGTGGCACAGGGGGTGGCGAGAGATCGGAGGAAGCTTTCTTT
12	TRBJ1-1	TRBV7-9	.	.	CASSQSFTEAFF	TGTGCCAGCAGCCAATCCTTCACTGAAGCTTTCTTT
16	TRBJ2-4	TRBV28	TRBD1	.	CASSPFGQGAKNIQYF	TGTGCCAGCAGTCCCTTCGGACAGGGAGCCAAAAACATTCAGTACTTC
15	TRBJ1-1	TRBV4-1	.	.	CASSQVQTLGTEAFF	TGCGCCAGCAGCCAAGTTCAGACCCTGGGCACTGAAGCTTTCTTT
15	TRBJ1-2	TRBV5-6	TRBD1	.	CASSSLTGGNYGYTF	TGTGCCAGCAGCTCGTTAACAGGGGGGAACTATGGCTACACCTTC
13	TRBJ2-5	TRBV28	TRBD1	.	CASSLPGQGIQYF	TGTGCCAGCAGTTTACCGGGACAGGGGATCCAGTACTTC
14	TRBJ1-3	TRBV19	.	once	CASNHLTAGNTIYF	TGTGCCAGTAACCATCTCACAGCTGGAAACACCATATATTTT
15	TRBJ2-1	TRBV10-3	TRBD2	few	CAASAGTSGHNEQFF	TGTGCCGCCTCAGCCGGGACTAGCGGACACAATGAGCAGTTCTTC
13	TRBJ1-3	TRBV7-6	.	once	CASSSSSGNTIYF	TGTGCCAGCAGCTCCAGCTCTGGAAACACCATATATTTT
15	TRBJ2-3	TRBV7-3	TRBD1	.	CASSFWTGSTDTQYF	TGTGCCAGCAGCTTCTGGACAGGGAGCACAGATACGCAGTATTTT
18	TRBJ2-3	TRBV19	.	.	CASSQGLAQGDEADTQYF	TGTGCCAGTAGTCAGGGACTGGCACAAGGGGATGAGGCAGATACGCAGTATTTT
12	TRBJ1-2	TRBV6-1	.	.	CASSEWTGGYTF	TGTGCCAGCAGTGAATGGACGGGTGGCTACACCTTC
20	TRBJ2-7	TRBV27	TRBD1	.	CASSLRVGQGWGSKSYEQYF	TGTGCCAGCAGTTTACGGGTGGGACAGGGATGGGGAAGTAAGTCCTACGAGCAGTACTTC
19	TRBJ2-6	TRBV9	TRBD2	few	CASSSRLAGSLSGANVLTF	TGTGCCAGCAGCTCCCGACTAGCGGGATCCCTCTCTGGGGCCAACGTCCTGACTTTC
15	TRBJ2-2	TRBV10-3	TRBD2	.	CATQRGGRGTGELFF	TGTGCCACCCAGCGCGGCGGGAGGGGGACCGGGGAGCTGTTTTTT
15	TRBJ2-7	TRBV4-1	.	.	CASSQDVSTNYEQYF	TGCGCCAGCAGCCAAGATGTCAGCACAAACTACGAGCAGTACTTC
14	TRBJ2-7	TRBV28	.	.	CASSLPGGAYEQYF	TGTGCCAGCAGTCTACCCGGAGGGGCCTACGAGCAGTACTTC
14	TRBJ1-3	TRBV30	.	.	CAWSLVGSGNTIYF	TGTGCCTGGAGTTTAGTTGGGTCTGGAAACACCATATATTTT